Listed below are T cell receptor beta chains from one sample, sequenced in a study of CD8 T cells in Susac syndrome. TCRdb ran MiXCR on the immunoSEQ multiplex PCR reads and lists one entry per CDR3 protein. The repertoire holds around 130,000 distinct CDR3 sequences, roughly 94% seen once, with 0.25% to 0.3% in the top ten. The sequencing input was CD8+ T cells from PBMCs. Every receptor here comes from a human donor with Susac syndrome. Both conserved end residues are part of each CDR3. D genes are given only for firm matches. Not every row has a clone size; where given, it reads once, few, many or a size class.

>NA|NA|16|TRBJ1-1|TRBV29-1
TGCAGCGTTGGTACTTTTAACTCCGGGCTGAACACTGAAGCTTTCTTT
CSVGTFNSGLNTEAFF
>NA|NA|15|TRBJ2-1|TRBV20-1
TGCAGTGCTATCAAAACAGGGAGCTCCTACAATGAGCAGTTCTTC
CSAIKTGSSYNEQFF
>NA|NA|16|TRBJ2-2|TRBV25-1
TGTGCCAGCAGTGTCGGTGGCGGCGCGAACACCGGGGAGCTGTTTTTT
CASSVGGGANTGELFF
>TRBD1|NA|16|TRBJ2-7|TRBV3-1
TGTGCCAGCAGCCAAGATCCTTCGAGACAGGGCTACGAGCAGTACTTC
CASSQDPSRQGYEQYF
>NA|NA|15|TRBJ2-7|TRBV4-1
TGCGCCAGCAGCCAAGAAGGAGCAGGGTTCGACGAGCAGTACTTC
CASSQEGAGFDEQYF
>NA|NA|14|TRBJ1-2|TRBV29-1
TGCAGCGTTGAAGATTCGCGCCGAAACTATGGCTACACCTTC
CSVEDSRRNYGYTF
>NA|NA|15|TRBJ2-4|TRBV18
TGTGCCAGCTCACCACCGCAGGGGCCTGGGAACATTCAGTACTTC
CASSPPQGPGNIQYF
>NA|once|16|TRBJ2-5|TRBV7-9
TGTGCCAGCAGCCAGGGAAGGGTCAGGTCCCAAGAGACCCAGTACTTC
CASSQGRVRSQETQYF
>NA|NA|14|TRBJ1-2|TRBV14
TGTGCCAGCAGCCGTGGGGAAGGGACCTATGGCTACACCTTC
CASSRGEGTYGYTF
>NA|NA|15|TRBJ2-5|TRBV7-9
TGTGCCAGCAGCTTACCGACAGCCATCCAAGAGACCCAGTACTTC
CASSLPTAIQETQYF
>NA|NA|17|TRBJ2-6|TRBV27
TGTGCCGGGGCCGGACAGAAGAATTTCTCTGGGGCCAACGTCCTGACTTTC
CAGAGQKNFSGANVLTF
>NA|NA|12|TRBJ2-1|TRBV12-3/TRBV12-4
TGTGCCAGCAGACCTACCTTGGGTGAGCAGTTCTTC
CASRPTLGEQFF
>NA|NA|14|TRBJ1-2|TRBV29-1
TGCAGCGCCACCGGACACGAAAGAAACTATGGCTACACCTTC
CSATGHERNYGYTF
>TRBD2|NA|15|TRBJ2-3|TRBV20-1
TGCAGTGCTACGGGGACTAGCGGGGGTCTAGATACGCAGTATTTT
CSATGTSGGLDTQYF
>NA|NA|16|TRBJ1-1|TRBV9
TGTGCCAGCAGCGTGGATATCTCCCTTTTGAACACTGAAGCTTTCTTT
CASSVDISLLNTEAFF
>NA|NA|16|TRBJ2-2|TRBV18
TGTGCCAGCTCACCACTTGGGGGCATTGACACGGTGGAGCTGTTTTTT
CASSPLGGIDTVELFF
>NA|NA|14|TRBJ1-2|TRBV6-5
TGTGCCAGCAGTGGCGGGGGTTCCAACTATGGCTACACCTTC
CASSGGGSNYGYTF
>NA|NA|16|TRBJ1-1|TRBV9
TGTGCCAGCAGCGTAGCCCCTGTGGACAGTCGAGGTGAAGCTTTCTTT
CASSVAPVDSRGEAFF
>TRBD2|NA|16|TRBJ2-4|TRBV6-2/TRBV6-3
TGTGCCAGCAGTACCCTAGCGGGGGGGGCCGGAGACATTCAGTACTTC
CASSTLAGGAGDIQYF
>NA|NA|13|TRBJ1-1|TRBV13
TGTGCCAGCAGCTTAGACGTGAACACTGAAGCTTTCTTT
CASSLDVNTEAFF
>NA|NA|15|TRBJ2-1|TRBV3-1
TGTGCCAGCAGCCCCATGGAAAGCTCCTACAATGAGCAGTTCTTC
CASSPMESSYNEQFF
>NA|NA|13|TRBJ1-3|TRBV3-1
TGTGCCAGCACCAGGGGTTTTGGAAACACCATATATTTT
CASTRGFGNTIYF
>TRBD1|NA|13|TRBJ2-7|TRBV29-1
TGCAGCGTTTTTGAGACAGGGGGCTACGAGCAGTACTTC
CSVFETGGYEQYF
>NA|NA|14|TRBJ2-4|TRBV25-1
TGTGCCAGCAGTGAATTCCTGACAGAAAACATTCAGTACTTC
CASSEFLTENIQYF
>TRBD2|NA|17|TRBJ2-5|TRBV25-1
TGTGCCAGCAGTGAATCGAAGCGGGGTTTTTCTCGAGAGACCCAGTACTTC
CASSESKRGFSRETQYF
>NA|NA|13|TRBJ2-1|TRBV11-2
TGTGCCAGCAGCTTTCGGCCAGCCAATGAGCAGTTCTTC
CASSFRPANEQFF
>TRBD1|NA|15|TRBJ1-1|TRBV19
TGTGCCAGTAGTATAAGTGGGACAGGGGGAACTGAAGCTTTCTTT
CASSISGTGGTEAFF
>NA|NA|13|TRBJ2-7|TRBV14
TGTGCCAGCAGCCAAGGAGGAAACTACGAGCAGTACTTC
CASSQGGNYEQYF
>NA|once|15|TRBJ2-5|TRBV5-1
TGCGCCAGCAGCTTGGCCGGGGCGGCTTGGGGGACCCAGTACTTC
CASSLAGAAWGTQYF
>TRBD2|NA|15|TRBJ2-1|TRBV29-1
TGCAGCGTTAGCCTAGCGGGGGGGCCCGACAATGAGCAGTTCTTC
CSVSLAGGPDNEQFF
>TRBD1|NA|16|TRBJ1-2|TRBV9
TGTGCCAGCAGCCCCGGAAGGACAGGGTCGGGCTATGGCTACACCTTC
CASSPGRTGSGYGYTF
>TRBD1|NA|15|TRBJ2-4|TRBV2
TGTGCCAGCAGAAGGGACAGGCTAGCCAAAAACATTCAGTACTTC
CASRRDRLAKNIQYF
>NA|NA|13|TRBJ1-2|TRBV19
TGTGCCAGTAGCTGGGGGAGCGACTATGGCTACACCTTC
CASSWGSDYGYTF
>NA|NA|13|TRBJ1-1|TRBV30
TGTGCCTGGAGTCCGACTCCAAACACTGAAGCTTTCTTT
CAWSPTPNTEAFF
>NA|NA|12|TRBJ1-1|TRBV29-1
TGCAGCGTTGACTGGGGCGGATCTGAAGCTTTCTTT
CSVDWGGSEAFF
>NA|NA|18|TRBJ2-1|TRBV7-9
TGTGCCAGCAGCTTAGACAATTGGGGTGATCTGAAGTACAATGAGCAGTTCTTC
CASSLDNWGDLKYNEQFF
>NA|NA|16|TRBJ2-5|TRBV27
TGTGCCAGCAGACCCCTACAGGGGGGGTACCAAGAGACCCAGTACTTC
CASRPLQGGYQETQYF
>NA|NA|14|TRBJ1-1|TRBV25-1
TGTGCCAGCAGTGAACCCCAAGGGGAGGGAGGAGCTTTCTTT
CASSEPQGEGGAFF
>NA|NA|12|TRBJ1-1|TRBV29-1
TGCAGCGTTCCTCACAGAAGCGCTGAAGCTTTCTTT
CSVPHRSAEAFF
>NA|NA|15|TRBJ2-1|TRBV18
TGTGCCAGCTCCGTCGCAGCAACAACCTACAATGAGCAGTTCTTC
CASSVAATTYNEQFF
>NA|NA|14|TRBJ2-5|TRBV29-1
TGCAGCGTTGAACACAGGGAGGGACAAGAGACCCAGTACTTC
CSVEHREGQETQYF
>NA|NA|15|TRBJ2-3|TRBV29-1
TGCAGCGTTGTGGCTTCTAGCCGAGGCACAGATACGCAGTATTTT
CSVVASSRGTDTQYF
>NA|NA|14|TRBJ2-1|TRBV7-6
TGTGCCAGCAGCTTAAACCGGCAGGCGGATGAGCAGTTCTTC
CASSLNRQADEQFF
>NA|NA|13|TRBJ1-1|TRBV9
TGTGCCAGCAGCGTAGAAGTCAACACTGAAGCTTTCTTT
CASSVEVNTEAFF
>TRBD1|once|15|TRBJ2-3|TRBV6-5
TGTGCCAGCAGCCTAAGGACAGGGGGCGTGGATACGCAGTATTTT
CASSLRTGGVDTQYF
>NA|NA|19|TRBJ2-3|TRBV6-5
TGTGCCAGCAGTTACAGAGGACTATCGACCCACCCAGCCACAGATACGCAGTATTTT
CASSYRGLSTHPATDTQYF
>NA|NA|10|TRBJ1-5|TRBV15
TGTGCCACCGGCAATCAGCCCCAGCATTTT
CATGNQPQHF
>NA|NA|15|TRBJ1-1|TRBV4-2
TGTGCCAGCAGCCGGGGAGCGTACTCGAACACTGAAGCTTTCTTT
CASSRGAYSNTEAFF